The 9 T cell receptor beta chains listed next were all sequenced from one sample in a study of cytomegalovirus exposure and HLA in healthy donors (dated by TCRdb to the late 2010s). Library creation used the immunoSEQ multiplex PCR assay. A mixture of 60 forward primers for TCR Vbeta segments and 13 reverse primers for TCR Jbeta segments was used in the multiplex PCR. Held by TCRdb, this immuneACCESS table contains in-frame sequences only and omits some clones. Under half of the omission traces to an unresolved V gene where checked; the cause of the rest is unknown. For this sample there are 110,000 to 150,000 clones; about four fifths appear just once. The ten largest clonotypes hold roughly 4.8% of the sample. The sample was PBMCs. The receptors were sampled from a man aged 35-49 years in good health and CMV-seronegative.

The chain uses TRBV5-1 and TRBJ2-7, with D maybe TRBD1 (6 bases). V lost 5 bases to trimming and J lost 0 bases, with 15 bases between them. Germline-derived CDR1 and CDR2 are SGHRS and YFSETQ. CDR3 size: 15 residues. This CDR3 is CASSQIGGTSYEQYF. The CDR3 bases are TGCGCCAGCAGTCAAATAGGGGGAACCTCCTACGAGCAGTACTTC. The full variable domain, in which reference TRBV5-1 and TRBJ2-7 provide the parts outside the CDR3, is KAGVTQTPRYLIKTRGQQVTLSCSPISGHRSVSWYQQTPGQGLQFLFEYFSETQRNKGNFPGRFSGRQFSNSRSEMNVSTLELGDSALYLCASSQIGGTSYEQYFGPGTRLTVT.

This clone has only a few counts. The chain joins TRBV6-5 to TRBJ2-1; TRBD1 matches at 7 bases. Trimming took 6 bases from V and 2 from J; bases not matched to a gene: 4. Germline V CDR1 and CDR2: MNHEY, SVGAGI. The CDR3 contains 14 residues. Here the CDR3 DNA reads TGTGCCAGCAGCAGACAGGGCCCCTACAATGAGCAGTTCTTC. Its protein product is CASSRQGPYNEQFF.

This rearrangement joins TRBV28 to TRBJ2-3; D is perhaps TRBD1 (6 bases). The CDR3 is 18 amino acids. The V gene lost 6 bases and the J gene lost 1 base, with 23 bases spanning the gap. Germline CDR1 MDHEN, CDR2 SYDVKM. CDR3 sequence reads: CASRRTALVSLGTDTQYF. The CDR3 DNA is TGTGCCAGCAGGAGGACAGCCTTAGTATCGTTGGGCACAGATACGCAGTATTTT.

The V gene is TRBV5-4, the J gene TRBJ2-1; tentatively, D is TRBD2 (7 bases). The V gene lost 4 bases and the J gene lost 5 bases, with 16 bases spanning the gap. Germline V CDR1 and CDR2: SGHNT, YYREEE (reference sequence). This CDR3 region has 15 residues. This CDR3 reads CASSPKGGANNEQFF. As DNA, the CDR3 is TGTGCCAGCAGCCCCAAGGGGGGGGCCAACAATGAGCAGTTCTTC.

The CDR3 nucleotides are TGTGCCAGCAGTCCCTCGACAGGGAGAATGACCTACGAGCAGTACTTC. It codes for CASSPSTGRMTYEQYF. This sequence joins TRBV27 and TRBJ2-7; 7 nucleotides match TRBD1. The CDR3 is 16 amino acids. Germline assignment: CDR1 MNHEY and CDR2 SMNVEV (reference sequence). The ends lost 5 bases at V and 2 bases at J; junction bases unmatched: 12.

This chain joins TRBV27 and TRBJ1-1; D might be TRBD1 (6 bases). CDR1 MNHEY and CDR2 SMNVEV come from the germline V gene (reference sequence). Trimming pared 5 bases from V and 0 bases from J, leaving 10 bases between. The CDR3 length is 14 residues. CDR3 in amino acids: CASSTTGMNTEAFF. The DNA for the CDR3 is TGTGCCAGCAGTACGACAGGTATGAACACTGAAGCTTTCTTT.

The CDR3 DNA reads TGTGCCAGTAGTATATTAGGGGAGGCATCGAACACTGAAGCTTTCTTT. Translation gives CASSILGEASNTEAFF. The genes are TRBV19 and TRBJ1-1; a weak D match, TRBD1 (5 bases). V was trimmed by 2 bases and J by 1 base, leaving 14 bases between them. There are 16 residues in the CDR3. Germline V gives CDR1 LNHDA, CDR2 SQIVND (reference sequence).

The CDR3 spells CASSPLAGGGGPYEQYF. The CDR3 bases are TGCGCCAGCAGCCCCCTCGCGGGTGGCGGGGGACCCTACGAGCAGTACTTC. The rearrangement joins TRBV4-3 to TRBJ2-7; 7 bases are shared with TRBD2. The ends lost 4 bases at V and 2 bases at J; junction bases unmatched: 14. Germline CDR1 LGHNA, CDR2 YSLEER. This CDR3 is built from 17 residues.

The table lists this clone with a few counts. The V call is TRBV6-1, the J call TRBJ2-1; D is ambiguous. The germline CDR1 and CDR2 sequences are MNHNS and SASEGT. Trimming stripped 6 bases from V and 4 bases from J, with 4 bases between. The CDR3 extends over 11 amino acids. The CDR3 reads CASSAYNEQFF. CDR3 coding DNA: TGTGCCAGCAGCGCGTACAATGAGCAGTTCTTC.